Listed below are T cell receptor beta chains from one sample, sequenced in a study of Tregs in tolerant kidney transplant recipients. Measured with immunoSEQ multiplex PCR; TCRdb has only the in-frame clones, and not every one. The sample carries roughly 69,000 clones, 85% to 90% recorded once. Sequencing used CD4+ T cells from blood, obtained before the transplant. The receptors here all came from a human donor who received a combined kidney and bone marrow transplant. The CDR3 runs from the conserved cysteine through the conserved F or W. D genes are given only for firm matches. Size is omitted from some rows. Given values are once, few, many or a class for expanded clones.

>TRBV5-1|.|.|TRBJ1-2
CASSQGQHDVLGGYTF
TGCGCCAGCAGCCAGGGACAACACGACGTACTCGGCGGCTACACCTTC
>TRBV2|.|TRBD1|TRBJ2-7
CASSEEYRGPSGQYF
TGTGCCAGCAGTGAGGAGTACAGGGGGCCCTCAGGGCAGTACTTC
>TRBV5-1|.|.|TRBJ2-7
CASSFRGGFSYEQYF
TGCGCCAGCAGCTTCAGGGGAGGGTTTTCCTACGAGCAGTACTTC
>TRBV18|.|.|TRBJ2-7
CASSRGPKTYEQYF
TGTGCCAGCTCCCGAGGGCCAAAGACCTACGAGCAGTACTTC
>TRBV18|.|.|TRBJ2-2
CASSPPYTNTGELFF
TGTGCCAGCTCACCACCGTACACGAACACCGGGGAGCTGTTTTTT
>TRBV5-1|.|TRBD1|TRBJ1-5
CASSLAGGRNQPQHF
TGCGCCAGCAGCTTAGCAGGGGGTCGCAATCAGCCCCAGCATTTT
>TRBV11-2|.|.|TRBJ2-7
CASSLPIAPLSSYEQYF
TGTGCCAGCAGCTTACCTATCGCCCCCTTAAGCTCCTACGAGCAGTACTTC
>TRBV7-2|.|.|TRBJ2-6
CASSLGVSSGANVLTF
TGTGCCAGCAGCTTAGGTGTCAGCTCTGGGGCCAACGTCCTGACTTTC
>TRBV5-1|.|.|TRBJ2-7
CASSLRGGPGRGNYEQYF
TGCGCCAGCAGCTTGAGGGGTGGTCCGGGGCGCGGGAACTACGAGCAGTACTTC
>TRBV7-7|.|.|TRBJ2-2
CASSLTETNTGELFF
TGTGCCAGCAGCTTGACAGAAACGAACACCGGGGAGCTGTTTTTT
>TRBV7-6|.|TRBD1|TRBJ2-3
CASSFGTGDGTDTQYF
TGTGCCAGCAGCTTCGGGACAGGGGATGGCACAGATACGCAGTATTTT
>TRBV5-4|.|TRBD1|TRBJ1-1
CASSYGGTGSMTEAFF
TGTGCCAGCAGCTATGGGGGGACAGGGAGTATGACTGAAGCTTTCTTT
>TRBV14|once|.|TRBJ2-7
CASSHQGGLRSYEQYF
TGTGCCAGCAGCCACCAGGGAGGCCTTCGATCCTACGAGCAGTACTTC
>TRBV11-2|.|.|TRBJ2-7
CASSLDPSASSSYEQYF
TGTGCCAGCAGCTTAGATCCCTCAGCGTCGAGCTCCTACGAGCAGTACTTC
>TRBV6-1|.|.|TRBJ1-5
CASTGTNSGQPQHF
TGTGCCAGCACTGGGACTAACTCCGGTCAGCCCCAGCATTTT
>TRBV28|.|TRBD1|TRBJ1-2
CASSFGGSGTGTEFYGYTF
TGTGCCAGCAGTTTTGGAGGATCCGGGACAGGGACGGAGTTCTATGGCTACACCTTC
>TRBV30|.|TRBD2|TRBJ2-7
CAWSFRGSREEYF
TGTGCCTGGAGTTTCCGGGGATCACGGGAGGAGTACTTC
>TRBV5-6|.|.|TRBJ2-7
CASSLRGVPPSEEQYF
TGTGCCAGCAGCTTACGAGGTGTCCCCCCGTCAGAAGAGCAGTACTTC
>TRBV6-8|.|.|TRBJ2-2
CASSYSEGTANTGELFF
TGTGCCAGCAGTTACTCCGAAGGGACTGCGAACACCGGGGAGCTGTTTTTT
>TRBV7-2|once|TRBD2|TRBJ2-7
CASSLASGRGEQYF
TGTGCCAGCAGCTTAGCGAGCGGGAGAGGCGAGCAGTACTTC
>TRBV28|.|.|TRBJ1-5
CASTTGGHQPQHF
TGTGCCAGCACCACCGGAGGGCATCAGCCCCAGCATTTT
>TRBV28|few|.|TRBJ1-5
CASSPGTGGGQPQHF
TGTGCCAGCAGTCCCGGCACCGGCGGTGGTCAGCCCCAGCATTTT
>TRBV2|.|.|TRBJ1-2
CASSATVFYTF
TGTGCCAGCAGTGCTACGGTATTCTACACCTTC
>TRBV6-1|.|.|TRBJ2-3
CASSRADTQYF
TGTGCCTCCTCCCGGGCAGATACGCAGTATTTT
>TRBV29-1|once|.|TRBJ2-5
CSVESSSFETQYF
TGCAGCGTTGAAAGTTCTAGCTTTGAGACCCAGTACTTC
>TRBV7-6|.|.|TRBJ1-1
CASSQRELTEAFF
TGTGCCAGCAGCCAGAGGGAACTCACTGAAGCTTTCTTT
>TRBV10-3|.|TRBD1|TRBJ2-2
CATYRGRTGELFF
TGTGCCACTTACAGGGGGCGAACCGGGGAGCTGTTTTTT
>TRBV7-6|.|TRBD2|TRBJ2-5
CASSPQVAGAGYQETQYF
TGTGCCAGCAGCCCCCAGGTAGCGGGAGCGGGGTACCAAGAGACCCAGTACTTC
>TRBV7-2|.|.|TRBJ1-5
CASSLVYNQPQHF
TGTGCCAGCAGCTTAGTTTACAATCAGCCCCAGCATTTT
>TRBV7-9|.|.|TRBJ2-7
CASSSTQYEQYF
TGTGCCAGCAGCTCGACTCAATACGAGCAGTACTTC
>TRBV30|.|TRBD1|TRBJ1-2
CAWSGRQGDYGYTF
TGTGCCTGGAGTGGGAGACAGGGGGACTATGGCTACACCTTC
>TRBV28|.|.|TRBJ2-5
CASSGGQWETQYF
TGTGCCAGCTCCGGCGGCCAATGGGAGACCCAGTACTTC
>TRBV7-2|.|TRBD1|TRBJ2-3
CASSWDRGLSDTQYF
TGTGCCAGCAGCTGGGACAGGGGCCTCTCAGATACGCAGTATTTT
>TRBV7-9|once|TRBD1|TRBJ2-7
CASSSSGTGGSEQYF
TGTGCCAGCAGCTCCTCCGGGACAGGGGGGAGCGAGCAGTACTTC
>TRBV7-9|once|.|TRBJ1-4
CASSIGQGNEKLFF
TGTGCCAGCAGCATAGGCCAGGGTAATGAAAAACTGTTTTTT
>TRBV14|.|.|TRBJ1-1
CASSQVEVPNTEAFF
TGTGCCAGCAGCCAAGTAGAGGTCCCGAACACTGAAGCTTTCTTT
>TRBV20-1|.|.|TRBJ2-7
CSARLGGEQYF
TGCAGTGCCAGACTAGGAGGCGAGCAGTACTTC
>TRBV25-1|once|.|TRBJ1-5
CASSESVYNQPQHF
TGTGCCAGCAGTGAATCAGTGTACAATCAGCCCCAGCATTTT
>TRBV7-3|.|.|TRBJ1-1
CASSLMADTEAFF
TGTGCCAGCAGCTTAATGGCAGACACTGAAGCTTTCTTT
>TRBV30|once|TRBD1|TRBJ2-3
CAWSVPGTATDTQYF
TGTGCCTGGAGTGTACCCGGGACAGCCACAGATACGCAGTATTTT
>TRBV5-1|.|.|TRBJ1-4
CASSLVGFNEKLFF
TGCGCCAGCAGCTTGGTTGGCTTTAATGAAAAACTGTTTTTT
>TRBV6-6|.|.|TRBJ2-7
CASSYSSSLSSYEQYF
TGTGCCAGCAGTTACTCGAGCTCGCTGAGCTCCTACGAGCAGTACTTC
>TRBV28|.|.|TRBJ2-3
CASSPRLGRGTDTQYF
TGTGCCAGCAGTCCCCGACTAGGTAGAGGCACAGATACGCAGTATTTT
>TRBV2|.|TRBD1|TRBJ1-2
CASSGTEDYGYTF
TGTGCCAGCAGCGGGACAGAGGACTATGGCTACACCTTC
>TRBV5-1|.|.|TRBJ1-2
CASKSTGDHYTF
TGCGCCAGCAAATCTACAGGAGACCACTACACCTTC
>TRBV5-1|.|.|TRBJ1-1
CASSDEVANTEAFF
TGCGCCAGCAGCGACGAGGTGGCGAACACTGAAGCTTTCTTT
>TRBV30|.|TRBD2|TRBJ2-1
CAWSTSGYNEQFF
TGTGCCTGGTCGACTAGCGGCTACAATGAGCAGTTCTTC
>TRBV12-5|.|.|TRBJ1-2
CASGSTPNYGYTF
TGTGCTAGTGGTTCTACCCCCAACTATGGCTACACCTTC
>TRBV5-8|once|.|TRBJ1-5
CASSGDFFNQPQHF
TGTGCCAGCAGCGGGGACTTTTTCAATCAGCCCCAGCATTTT
>TRBV7-9|.|.|TRBJ2-7
CASSAPSAIPLESYEQYF
TGTGCCAGCAGCGCACCTAGCGCGATTCCCTTGGAGTCCTACGAGCAGTACTTC
>TRBV7-9|.|.|TRBJ1-1
CASTPRGGADTEAFF
TGTGCCAGCACCCCACGGGGGGGGGCGGACACTGAAGCTTTCTTT